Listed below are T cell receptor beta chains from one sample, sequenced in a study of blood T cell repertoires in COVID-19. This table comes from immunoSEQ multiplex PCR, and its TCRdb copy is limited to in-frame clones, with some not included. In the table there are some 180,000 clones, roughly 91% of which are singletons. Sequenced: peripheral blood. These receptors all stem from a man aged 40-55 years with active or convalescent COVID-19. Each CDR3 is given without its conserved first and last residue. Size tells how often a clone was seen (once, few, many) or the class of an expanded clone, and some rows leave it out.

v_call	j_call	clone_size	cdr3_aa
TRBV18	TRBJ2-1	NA	ASSSGGAIEQF
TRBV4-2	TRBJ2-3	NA	ASSIERGTGTDTQY
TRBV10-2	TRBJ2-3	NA	ASSVIGLAGGPDTQY
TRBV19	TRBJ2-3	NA	ASSMSSGGADTQY
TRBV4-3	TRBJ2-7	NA	ASSQAGGEQY
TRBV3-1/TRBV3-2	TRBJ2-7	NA	ASSRDLDRHSEQY
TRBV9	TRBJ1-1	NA	ASSVGGGWTEAF
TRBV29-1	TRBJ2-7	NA	SVDSPGGSLYEQY
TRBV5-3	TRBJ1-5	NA	ARSLGPGQGDQPQH
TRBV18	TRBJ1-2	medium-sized	ASSGDTLYGYT
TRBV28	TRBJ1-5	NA	ASSPPGGNQPQH
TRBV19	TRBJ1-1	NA	ASSSDRGQKNTEAF
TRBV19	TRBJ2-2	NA	ASSIEGALSGELF
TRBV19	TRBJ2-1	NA	ASSVDRGNEQF
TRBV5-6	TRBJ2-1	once	ASSSSELFHNEQF
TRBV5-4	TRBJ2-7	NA	ASSSQGAWGEQY
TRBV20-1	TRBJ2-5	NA	SASKGETQY
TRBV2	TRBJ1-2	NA	ASSRGINYGYT
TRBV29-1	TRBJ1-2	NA	SHSGGPNYGYT
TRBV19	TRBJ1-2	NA	ASSITRVMDYT
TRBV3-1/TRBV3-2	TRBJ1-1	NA	ASSQGFGGNEAF
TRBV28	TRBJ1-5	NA	ASSKRTGVRQPQH
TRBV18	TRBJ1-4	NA	ASSPTGGSEKLF
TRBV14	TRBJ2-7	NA	ASSPGQGALGYEQY
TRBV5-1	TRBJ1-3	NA	ASSSRGISGNTIY
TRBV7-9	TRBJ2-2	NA	ASSPGRGQNTGELF
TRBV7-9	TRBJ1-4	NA	ASSTGTGYEKLF
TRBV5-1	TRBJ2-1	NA	ASSWGPAGGVDNEQF
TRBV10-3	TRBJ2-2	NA	AISPSGGTGTGELF
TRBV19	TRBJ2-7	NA	ASSVGTGSVEQY
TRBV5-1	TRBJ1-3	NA	ASSLVWMGQRPGNTIY
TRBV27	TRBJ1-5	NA	ASSLSGQGARQPQH
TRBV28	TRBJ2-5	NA	ASSLYATSGTKETQY
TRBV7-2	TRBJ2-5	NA	ASSLSTSGGQETQY
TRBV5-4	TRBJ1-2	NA	ASSSKTDNYGYT
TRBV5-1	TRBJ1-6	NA	ASSLSWTGVASPLH
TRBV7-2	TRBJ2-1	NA	ASSPGVDNEQF
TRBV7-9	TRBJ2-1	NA	ASSLLLTALTDNEQF
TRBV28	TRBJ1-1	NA	ASSRQALEAF
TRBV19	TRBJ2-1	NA	ASGSTGPGGGEQF
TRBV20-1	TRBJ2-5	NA	SAYYQETQY
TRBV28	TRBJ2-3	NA	ASSLFGLASTDTQY
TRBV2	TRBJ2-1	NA	ASSPQGLAGYNEQF
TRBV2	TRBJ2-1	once	ASSEIDGDNEQF
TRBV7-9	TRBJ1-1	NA	ASSADQGYTEAF
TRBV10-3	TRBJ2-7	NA	AIRTSGGTYEQY
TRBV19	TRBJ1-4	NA	ASSSGQGLTGPEKLF
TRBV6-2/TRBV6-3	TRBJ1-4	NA	ASSTFQGAVEKLF
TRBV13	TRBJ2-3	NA	ASSRTSGGVDTQY
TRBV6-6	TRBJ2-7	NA	ASSYGQGSYEQY
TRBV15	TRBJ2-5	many	ATSRVGGETQY
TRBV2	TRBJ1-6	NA	ASITGQGYNSPLH
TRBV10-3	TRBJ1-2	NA	AISEGQAGYT
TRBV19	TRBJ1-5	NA	ASSQANAGGNQPQH
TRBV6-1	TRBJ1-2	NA	ASSDQTGSDYGYT
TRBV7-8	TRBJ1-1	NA	ASSLAWPGGRWTEAF
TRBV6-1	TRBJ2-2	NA	ASSENPGGLSTGELF
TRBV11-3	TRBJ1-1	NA	ASSLAGGRDTEAF
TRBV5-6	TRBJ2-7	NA	ASSPTGTSKSYEQY